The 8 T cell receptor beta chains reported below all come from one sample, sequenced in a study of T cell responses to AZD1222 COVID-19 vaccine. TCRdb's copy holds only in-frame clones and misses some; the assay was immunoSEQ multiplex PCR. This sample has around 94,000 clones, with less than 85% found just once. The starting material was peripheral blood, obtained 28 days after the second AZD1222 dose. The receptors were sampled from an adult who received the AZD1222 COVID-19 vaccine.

The CDR3 nucleotides are TGTGCCAGCAGCGTCAACGGACCCTACGAGCAGTACTTC. Its translation is CASSVNGPYEQYF. The gene calls are TRBV6-2 or TRBV6-3 and TRBJ2-7, with D unresolved. Germline V CDR1 and CDR2: MNHEY, SVGEGT. The CDR3 has 13 residues. The V gene lost 6 bases and the J gene lost 2 bases, with 11 bases spanning the gap.

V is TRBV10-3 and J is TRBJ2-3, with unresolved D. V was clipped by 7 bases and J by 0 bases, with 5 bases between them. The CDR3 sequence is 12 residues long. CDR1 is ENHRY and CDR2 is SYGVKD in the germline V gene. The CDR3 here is CAITLSTDTQYF. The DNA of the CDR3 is TGTGCCATCACCCTTAGCACAGATACGCAGTATTTT.

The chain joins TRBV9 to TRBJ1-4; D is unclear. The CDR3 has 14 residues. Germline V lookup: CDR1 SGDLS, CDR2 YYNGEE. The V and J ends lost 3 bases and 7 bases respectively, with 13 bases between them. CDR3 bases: TGTGCCAGCAGCGCGACGGGCGTTTTTGAAAAACTGTTTTTT. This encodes CASSATGVFEKLFF. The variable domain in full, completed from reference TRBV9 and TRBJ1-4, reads DSGVTQTPKHLITATGQRVTLRCSPRSGDLSVYWYQQSLDQGLQFLIQYYNGEERAKGNILERFSAQQFPDLHSELNLSSLELGDSALYFCASSATGVFEKLFFGSGTQLSVL.

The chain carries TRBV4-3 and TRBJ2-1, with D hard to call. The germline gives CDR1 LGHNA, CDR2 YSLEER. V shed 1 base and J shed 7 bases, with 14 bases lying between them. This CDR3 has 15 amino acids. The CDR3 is CASSQALGWLNEQFF. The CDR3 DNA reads TGCGCCAGCAGCCAAGCACTGGGGTGGTTGAATGAGCAGTTCTTC.

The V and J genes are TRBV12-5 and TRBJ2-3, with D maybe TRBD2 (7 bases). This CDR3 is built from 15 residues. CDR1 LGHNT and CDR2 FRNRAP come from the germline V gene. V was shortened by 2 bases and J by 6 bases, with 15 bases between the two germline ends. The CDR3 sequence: CASGLRGGQRDTQYF. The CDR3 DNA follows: TGTGCTAGTGGTTTGAGGGGGGGGCAGAGGGATACGCAGTATTTT.

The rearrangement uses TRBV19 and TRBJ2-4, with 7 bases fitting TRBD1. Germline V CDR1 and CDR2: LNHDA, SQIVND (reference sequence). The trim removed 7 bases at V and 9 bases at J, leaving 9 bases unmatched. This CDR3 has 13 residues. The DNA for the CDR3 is TGTGCCAGTACAGCGGTAGCAGGGGGCATTCAGTACTTC. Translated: CASTAVAGGIQYF.

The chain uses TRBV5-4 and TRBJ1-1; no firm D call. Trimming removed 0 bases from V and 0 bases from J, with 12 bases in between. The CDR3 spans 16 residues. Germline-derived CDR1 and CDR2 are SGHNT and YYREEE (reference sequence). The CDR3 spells CASSLGRAAMNTEAFF. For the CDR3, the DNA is TGTGCCAGCAGCTTGGGCCGAGCAGCCATGAACACTGAAGCTTTCTTT.

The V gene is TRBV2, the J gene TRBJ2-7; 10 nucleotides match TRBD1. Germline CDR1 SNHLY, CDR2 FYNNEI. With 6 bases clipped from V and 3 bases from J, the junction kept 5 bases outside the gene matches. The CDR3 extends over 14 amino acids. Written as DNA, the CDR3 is TGTGCCAGCAGCGGGACAGGGGTGGGCTACGAGCAGTACTTC. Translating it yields CASSGTGVGYEQYF.